A selection of T cell receptor beta chains follows, all from one sample in a study of PD-L1 blockade in urothelial cancer. Measured with immunoSEQ multiplex PCR; TCRdb has only the in-frame clones, and not every one. The sample carries about 76,000 clones, approximately 90% recorded once. The source material was PBMCs, sampled around atezolizumab (anti-PD-L1) treatment. The origin of the receptors is a woman older than 75 with urothelial cancer. The CDR3 runs from the conserved cysteine through the conserved F or W. The order of the fields is V gene, CDR3 length, D gene, clone size, CDR3 protein. The D gene is left open where the match is weak. Only part of the rows carry a size: once, few, many, or a class if the clone is expanded.

>TRBV18|13|-|few
CASSLDRPAEAFF
>TRBV5-1|16|TRBD2|-
CASSLGAGGFYNEQFF
>TRBV7-3|13|-|-
CASSGGVGNEQFF
>TRBV14|14|-|-
CASSQGATEEKLFF
>TRBV6-1|13|TRBD2|-
CASIRAGGHEQFF
>TRBV4-1|15|TRBD1|-
CASSQGYQTGVGYTF
>TRBV19|13|TRBD1|-
CASADAGGQPQHF
>TRBV19|19|TRBD2|-
CASSLASGRLAPRGNEQFF
>TRBV28|15|TRBD2|-
CASSLGGRPTGELFF
>TRBV11-3|16|TRBD1|once
CASSAGQGIAEETQYF
>TRBV28|18|TRBD2|-
CASSFPTGTSGRIDTQYF
>TRBV7-9|15|TRBD2|-
CASSPLGLAYNEQFF
>TRBV10-3|16|TRBD1|-
CAISTPPGQGHNEQFF
>TRBV5-6|14|-|-
CASSLVSVNYGYTF
>TRBV19|18|TRBD2|-
CASSMPRLAGINYNEQFF
>TRBV9|16|TRBD2|-
CASSGRGGWNTGELFF
>TRBV28|13|TRBD1|-
CASSRTGGGGYTF
>TRBV27|14|-|-
CASRKGILTYEQYF
>TRBV2|13|-|-
CASRIAVFYEQYF
>TRBV10-3|13|-|-
CAISNGQFDTIYF
>TRBV6-7|18|-|-
CASSYPGAIWGGSYEQYF
>TRBV30|14|TRBD1|once
CAWDGQGAAGELFF
>TRBV25-1|14|-|-
CASSGTGRNTEAFF
>TRBV4-1|17|TRBD1|-
CASSPTGQGVGNQPQHF
>TRBV19|14|TRBD1|-
CASKGTDYNQPQHF
>TRBV6-6|15|-|-
CASTRTEAGNQPQHF
>TRBV2|15|TRBD1|-
CASSRDRASQETQYF
>TRBV28|13|-|-
CASPDSLGNTIYF
>TRBV2|15|-|few
CASSETPLASDTQYF
>TRBV18|17|TRBD1|-
CASSSNRGGVGNTEAFF
>TRBV7-2|13|TRBD2|-
CASSVSGGNEQFF
>TRBV6-4|13|TRBD1|-
CASSVQGVDGYTF
>TRBV19|15|-|-
CASSIVKTVNYGYTF
>TRBV6-1|15|-|-
CASSDFGVSNQPQHF
>TRBV6-5|13|TRBD1|-
CASSSTGGRGYTF
>TRBV19|12|-|-
CASSVSTNTQYF
>TRBV2|13|-|-
CASSPLRGETQYF
>TRBV28|17|TRBD1|-
CASSFYGGQGELKPQHF
>TRBV28|11|TRBD1|-
CASRTGDGYTF
>TRBV5-1|15|TRBD2|-
CASSVEGGPLKTQYF
>TRBV15|15|TRBD1|once
CATSRGAGGNAEAFF